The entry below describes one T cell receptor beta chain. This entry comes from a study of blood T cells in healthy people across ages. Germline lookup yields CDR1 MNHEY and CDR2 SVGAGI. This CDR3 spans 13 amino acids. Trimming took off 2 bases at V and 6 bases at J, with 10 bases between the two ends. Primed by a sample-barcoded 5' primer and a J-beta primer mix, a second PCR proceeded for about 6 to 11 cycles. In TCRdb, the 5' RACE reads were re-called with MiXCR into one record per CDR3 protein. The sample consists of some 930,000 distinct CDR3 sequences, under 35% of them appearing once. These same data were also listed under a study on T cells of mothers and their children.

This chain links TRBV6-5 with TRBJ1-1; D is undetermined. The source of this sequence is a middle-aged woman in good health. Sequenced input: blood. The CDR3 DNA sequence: TGTGCCAGCAGTTACCAAGGATCTGCTGAAGCTTTCTTT. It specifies CASSYQGSAEAFF.